One sample yielded the 23 T cell receptor beta chains listed below, sequenced in a study of cytomegalovirus exposure and HLA in healthy donors. Method: immunoSEQ multiplex PCR; TCRdb's copy keeps in-frame clones and lacks some. Of approximately 220,000 clones in the sample, approximately 87% were seen once. Material: PBMCs. Receptor source: a man between 18 and 29 years old in good health and CMV-seronegative.

J is TRBJ2-7 and V is TRBV27, with TRBD2 matching over 9 bases. The germline CDR1 and CDR2 sequences are MNHEY and SMNVEV (reference sequence). J was trimmed by 2 bases and V by 0 bases; bases with no gene match: 2. This CDR3 has 15 amino acids. The CDR3 DNA sequence: TGTGCCAGCAGTTTATCCAGCGGGGGGACCTACGAGCAGTACTTC. It specifies CASSLSSGGTYEQYF.

The chain joins TRBV23-1 to TRBJ1-4; TRBD1 is a possible D gene (5 bases). TRBV23-1 qualifies as an ORF whose function is uncertain. The CDR3 is 16 amino acids. Between the trimmed V and J ends, which lost 3 bases and 8 bases, there was a span of 19 bases. This CDR3 reads CASSQRGRAGQEKLFF. CDR3 bases: TGCGCCAGCAGTCAGCGCGGTAGGGCAGGGCAAGAAAAACTGTTTTTT.

V is TRBV27 and J is TRBJ1-2; D unresolved. CDR1 is MNHEY and CDR2 is SMNVEV in the germline V gene (reference sequence). The CDR3 extends over 14 amino acids. V dropped 2 bases and J dropped 2 bases, with 9 bases sitting between them. DNA for the CDR3: TGTGCCAGCAGTTTACTGGGAGGGAACTATGGCTACACCTTC. Residues: CASSLLGGNYGYTF.

The chain combines TRBV7-9 with TRBJ1-1; 7 nucleotides agree with TRBD1. The CDR3 extends over 15 amino acids. Germline V lookup: CDR1 SEHNR, CDR2 FQNEAQ (reference sequence). V gave up 6 bases and J gave up 2 bases; unmatched junction bases: 9. The CDR3 protein is CASRRTTGHNTEAFF. DNA for the CDR3: TGTGCCAGCAGACGGACGACAGGGCATAACACTGAAGCTTTCTTT.

This chain links TRBV2 with TRBJ1-1; 10 nucleotides line up with TRBD1. This CDR3 spans 15 amino acids. In germline, CDR1 is SNHLY, CDR2 FYNNEI. Trimming cost V 8 bases and J 5 bases; bases outside gene matches: 11. CDR3 DNA: TGTGCCAGCCAACAGCGGACAGGGGGAGCAACTGAAGCTTTCTTT. This gives the protein CASQQRTGGATEAFF.

The sample holds many counts of this clone. In DNA, the CDR3 is TGTGCCTGGACCTTTAAGAGCAATGAGCAGTTCTTC. Its translation: CAWTFKSNEQFF. The chain joins TRBV30 to TRBJ2-1; D is ambiguous. The CDR3 spans 12 residues. V lost 4 bases and J 6 bases, leaving 10 bases between the germline ends. The germline CDR1 and CDR2 sequences are GTSNPN and SVGIG (reference sequence).

This chain uses TRBV10-3 with TRBJ1-5; TRBD1 might be the D (6 bases). CDR3 size: 13 residues. Germline V gives CDR1 ENHRY, CDR2 SYGVKD. Trimming stripped 3 bases from V and 7 bases from J, with 10 bases between. Here the CDR3 reads CAISEQGGQPQHF. The DNA for the CDR3 is TGTGCCATCAGTGAACAGGGTGGACAGCCCCAGCATTTT.

The J gene is TRBJ1-1, the V gene TRBV5-4, with D perhaps matching TRBD1 (6 bases). Germline values: CDR1 SGHNT, CDR2 YYREEE (reference sequence). The germline V and J ends were trimmed by 4 bases and 0 bases, with 13 bases remaining between them. The CDR3 spans 15 residues. CDR3 DNA: TGTGCCAGCAGCACCGGGGGGGCTATGAACACTGAAGCTTTCTTT. Translation gives CASSTGGAMNTEAFF.

The rearrangement joins TRBV19 to TRBJ1-4; D perhaps matches TRBD1 (6 bases). The CDR3 consists of 14 residues. V was pared by 1 base and J by 8 bases, with 11 bases between. Per germline, CDR1 LNHDA and CDR2 SQIVND (reference sequence). The CDR3 DNA sequence: TGTGCCAGTAGTATAGCACAGGGCTACGAAAAACTGTTTTTT. Amino acids: CASSIAQGYEKLFF.

The sample holds many counts of this clone. V gene TRBV6-5 combines with J gene TRBJ1-2, with D perhaps matching TRBD1 (6 bases). The germline V gene encodes CDR1 MNHEY and CDR2 SVGAGI. V was clipped by 6 bases and J by 6 bases, with 14 bases between them. The CDR3 consists of 13 residues. The CDR3 region is CASSLTSGDGYTF. CDR3 DNA sequence: TGTGCCAGCAGCTTAACTTCAGGGGATGGCTACACCTTC.

This rearrangement joins TRBV5-1 to TRBJ2-1; D gene ambiguous. Trimming cost V 0 bases and J 8 bases, with 24 bases left between them. The CDR3 has 18 residues. In germline, CDR1 is SGHRS, CDR2 YFSETQ. The CDR3 is CASSLATSTVTLRDEQFF. The DNA for the CDR3 is TGCGCCAGCAGCTTGGCCACCTCTACAGTTACCCTTAGAGATGAGCAGTTCTTC. Looking up the rest from reference TRBV5-1 and TRBJ2-1 gives the full variable domain: KAGVTQTPRYLIKTRGQQVTLSCSPISGHRSVSWYQQTPGQGLQFLFEYFSETQRNKGNFPGRFSGRQFSNSRSEMNVSTLELGDSALYLCASSLATSTVTLRDEQFFGPGTRLTVL.

The rearrangement joins TRBV5-6 to TRBJ1-4, with 7 nucleotides matching TRBD1. V was pared by 0 bases and J by 7 bases, with 6 bases of the junction left unmatched. Germline-derived CDR1 and CDR2 are SGHDT and YYEEEE. The CDR3 sequence is 15 residues long. The CDR3 DNA sequence: TGTGCCAGCAGCTTGGAAGGGGGCGTCGGTGAAAAACTGTTTTTT. Amino acid sequence: CASSLEGGVGEKLFF.

This chain connects TRBV4-1 to TRBJ1-1; 8 bases fit TRBD1. V dropped 3 bases and J dropped 5; count of bases not matched to a gene: 2. There are 13 residues in the CDR3. Germline CDR1 and CDR2: MGHRA and YSYEKL. The CDR3 bases are TGCGCCAGCAGCCATGACAGGGGAACTGAAGCTTTCTTT. Translated: CASSHDRGTEAFF.

CDR3 region: CASSQDSTYDSQYQPQHF. The CDR3 DNA sequence: TGCGCCAGCAGCCAAGATTCGACTTATGACAGCCAGTATCAGCCCCAGCATTTT. This rearrangement joins TRBV4-1 to TRBJ1-5, with a weak D call TRBD1 (5 bases). The CDR3 totals 18 residues. V lost 0 bases to trimming and J lost 5 bases, with 20 bases between them. The germline V gene encodes CDR1 MGHRA and CDR2 YSYEKL.

The CDR3 DNA reads TGCAGCGGTACAGGGTCAACTAATGAAAAACTGTTTTTT. The encoded protein is CSGTGSTNEKLFF. V gene TRBV29-1 combines with J gene TRBJ1-4, with TRBD1 as a possible D gene (6 bases). CDR3 size: 13 residues. V lost 7 bases, J lost 0 bases, and 9 bases lay in between. The V gene's germline CDR1 is SQVTM and CDR2 ANQGSEA.

The chain recombines TRBV7-2 with TRBJ2-5; D gene ambiguous. The CDR3 runs 11 residues. Germline V gives CDR1 SGHTA, CDR2 FQGNSA. V was clipped by 3 bases and J by 4 bases, with 3 bases between them. The DNA for the CDR3 is TGTGCCAGCAGCTTTCGAGAGACCCAGTACTTC. This gives the protein CASSFRETQYF.

The gene calls are TRBV27 and TRBJ2-1, with a tentative D call TRBD1 (6 bases). V was clipped by 8 bases and J by 0 bases, with 20 bases between them. Germline values: CDR1 MNHEY, CDR2 SMNVEV (reference sequence). This CDR3 contains 17 residues. CDR3: CASLGSPGHPSYNEQFF. CDR3 coding DNA: TGTGCCAGCCTCGGTTCTCCGGGACACCCCTCCTACAATGAGCAGTTCTTC.

This clone has only a few counts. The rearrangement uses TRBV5-1 and TRBJ2-7, with 7 bases identical to TRBD1. V shed 4 bases, J shed 3 bases, and the junction held 4 bases outside the gene matches. Germline assignment: CDR1 SGHRS and CDR2 YFSETQ. The CDR3 extends over 13 amino acids. As DNA, the CDR3 is TGCGCCAGCAGCGGGGGACAGATCTACGAGCAGTACTTC. Protein product: CASSGGQIYEQYF.

The chain joins TRBV7-2 to TRBJ2-3; D perhaps matches TRBD1 (6 bases). Germline loops: CDR1 SGHTA, CDR2 FQGNSA. Between the trimmed V and J ends, which lost 6 bases and 4 bases, there was a span of 29 bases. The CDR3 is 19 residues long. CDR3 sequence: CASSYETVYGQLGADTQYF. The CDR3 DNA reads TGTGCCAGCAGTTACGAGACTGTCTATGGACAGCTGGGCGCAGATACGCAGTATTTT.

The chain is built from TRBV27 and TRBJ2-7; perhaps TRBD1 as D (5 bases). V shed 5 bases and J shed 0 bases, with 14 bases lying between them. The CDR3 is 15 amino acids. CDR1 and CDR2 (germline): MNHEY, SMNVEV (reference sequence). In DNA, the CDR3 is TGTGCCAGCAGTCGGTGGGGCGGATCCTCCTACGAGCAGTACTTC. As protein: CASSRWGGSSYEQYF.

The V call is TRBV5-1, the J call TRBJ1-4, with TRBD1 matching 7 bases. CDR1 and CDR2 from the germline V gene are SGHRS and YFSETQ. V dropped 6 bases and J dropped 3; count of bases not matched to a gene: 5. This CDR3 is 14 amino acids long. The CDR3 DNA reads as TGCGCCAGCACATCCGGGACAGCTAATGAAAAACTGTTTTTT. Its translation is CASTSGTANEKLFF. Full variable domain (rest looked up from reference TRBV5-1 and TRBJ1-4): KAGVTQTPRYLIKTRGQQVTLSCSPISGHRSVSWYQQTPGQGLQFLFEYFSETQRNKGNFPGRFSGRQFSNSRSEMNVSTLELGDSALYLCASTSGTANEKLFFGSGTQLSVL.

The chain links TRBV27 to TRBJ2-1; 7 bases are a match to TRBD1. CDR3 length: 14 residues. Per the germline V gene, CDR1 is MNHEY and CDR2 is SMNVEV (reference sequence). The V and J ends lost 2 bases and 4 bases, in that order; junction bases with no gene match: 2. The CDR3 DNA reads as TGTGCCAGCAGTTTACAGGGGGAATACAATGAGCAGTTCTTC. Translation gives CASSLQGEYNEQFF.

The J gene is TRBJ2-7, the V gene TRBV4-3, with 8 bases lining up with TRBD2. The CDR3 is 15 amino acids. The V segment lost 11 bases and the J segment 0 bases; nucleotides outside the gene matches: 12. Looked up from germline, CDR1 is LGHNA and CDR2 is YSLEER. Here the CDR3 reads CARGGISESSYEQYF. Here the CDR3 DNA reads TGCGCCCGGGGGGGTATCAGCGAAAGCTCCTACGAGCAGTACTTC.